This TCR beta chain emerged from a study of identifying expanded T cells in peripheral blood (dated by TCRdb to the late 2010s). About the full investigation: Separate aliquots of the same genomic DNA pool were sequenced to produce technical replicates, and four replicates were compared in pairs.

Including the terminal cysteine and phenylalanine, the CDR3 comprises 16 residues. Just the 48-base CDR3 DNA is kept, in frame starting at base 1. The germline V gene gives CDR1 as SGHTA and CDR2 as FQGTGA. Trimming at the junction amounts to 5 bases on V and 4 bases on J, and the germline ends lie 15 bases apart. Remarks on this clone: It has no known antigen specificity. The sample holds no much larger clone one base away, and base qualities are not on file.

What the work shows at the level of the full study, not this receptor alone: Between technical replicates the binomial model flagged 0.9 to 1.5 differentially abundant clones, whereas over around 2 weeks the binomial model flagged about 15 and over about 4 weeks around 18. The authors expected that over much longer intervals, such as months to years, biological variance in healthy repertoires might increase even further. Across all healthy-donor time intervals, the beta-binomial model significantly cut both the number of clones called differentially abundant and the false-positive rate. Variance in clone template counts between roughly two-week samples significantly increased with total template count across all healthy donors.

TCRbeta CDR3 regions were profiled with the immunoSEQ Assay using bias-controlled multiplex PCR amplification of genomic DNA. The authors' pipeline ran thus. To quantify the absolute abundance of each unique TCRbeta CDR3 region, the sequences were collapsed and filtered. Two models were used to test differential abundance: a binomial model (Fisher-equivalent) and a beta-binomial model that adds time-dependent variance fitted from healthy donors. Any clone with fewer than 5 combined templates was excluded, and a clone was called differentially abundant if its Benjamini-Hochberg FDR was below 0.01. Using the form v = (b*log(k)+a)^2, the beta-binomial variance was modeled as a function of the total template count across the two samples. TCRdb retrieved this table from immuneACCESS and kept in-frame rearrangements only. Not all clones are present; in checked studies, unresolved V genes account for under half, and no reason is known for the remainder. That table furnishes V, J and clone size, whereas the DNA furnished D and trimming. This sample is represented by approximately 94,000 clones; 75% to 90% of them were singletons. Together, the top ten hold 5.5% to 6.5% of the sample.

No immune events such as infections were documented for the healthy donors during the collection period. Blood repertoires from healthy donors were used as a training cohort for calibrating time-dependent variance in a beta-binomial model of differential abundance of T-cell clones. The training cohort comprised approximately 10 healthy donors, 3 female and 7 male. The donors were between roughly 29 and 65 years old, with an average age of approximately 46 years. Obtained from a commercial supplier, whole blood was collected from each healthy donor at three time points set around 14 days apart. Genomic DNA was extracted from unsorted whole blood for immunosequencing.

The rearranged chain carries TRBV7-3 and TRBJ2-6, with a tentative D gene TRBD2 over 7 matching bases. The sample consisted of blood. The origin of this receptor is a person aged 18 to 75 in good health. The sequence in DNA is TGTGCCAGCAGCATAAACGGGGGGCAAGGGGCCAACGTCCTGACTTTC. Its protein is CASSINGGQGANVLTF. Full variable domain (CDR3 extended with the reference TRBV7-3 and TRBJ2-6 proteins): GAGVSQTPSNKVTEKGKYVELRCDPISGHTALYWYRQSLGQGPEFLIYFQGTGAADDSGLPNDRFFAVRPEGSVSTLKIQRTERGDSAVYLCASSINGGQGANVLTFGAGSRLTVL.